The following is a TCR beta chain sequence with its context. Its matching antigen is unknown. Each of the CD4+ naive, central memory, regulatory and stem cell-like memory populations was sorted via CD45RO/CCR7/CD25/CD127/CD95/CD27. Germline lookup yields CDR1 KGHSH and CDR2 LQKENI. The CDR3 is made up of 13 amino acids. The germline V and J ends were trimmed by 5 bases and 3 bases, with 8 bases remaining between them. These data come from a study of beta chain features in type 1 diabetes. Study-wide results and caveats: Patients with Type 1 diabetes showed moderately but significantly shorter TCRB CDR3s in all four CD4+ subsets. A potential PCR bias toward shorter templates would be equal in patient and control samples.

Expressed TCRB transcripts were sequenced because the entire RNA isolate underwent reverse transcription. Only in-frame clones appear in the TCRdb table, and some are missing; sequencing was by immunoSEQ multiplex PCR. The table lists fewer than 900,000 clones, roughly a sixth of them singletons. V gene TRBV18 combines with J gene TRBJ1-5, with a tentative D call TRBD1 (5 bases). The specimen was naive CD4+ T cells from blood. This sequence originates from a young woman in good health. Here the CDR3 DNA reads TGTGCCAGCTCAGGAGGGGTCAATCAGCCCCAGCATTTT. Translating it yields CASSGGVNQPQHF. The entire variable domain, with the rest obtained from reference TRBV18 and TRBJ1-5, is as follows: NAGVMQNPRHLVRRRGQEARLRCSPMKGHSHVYWYRQLPEEGLKFMVYLQKENIIDESGMPKERFSAEFPKEGPSILRIQQVVRGDSAAYFCASSGGVNQPQHFGDGTRLSIL.